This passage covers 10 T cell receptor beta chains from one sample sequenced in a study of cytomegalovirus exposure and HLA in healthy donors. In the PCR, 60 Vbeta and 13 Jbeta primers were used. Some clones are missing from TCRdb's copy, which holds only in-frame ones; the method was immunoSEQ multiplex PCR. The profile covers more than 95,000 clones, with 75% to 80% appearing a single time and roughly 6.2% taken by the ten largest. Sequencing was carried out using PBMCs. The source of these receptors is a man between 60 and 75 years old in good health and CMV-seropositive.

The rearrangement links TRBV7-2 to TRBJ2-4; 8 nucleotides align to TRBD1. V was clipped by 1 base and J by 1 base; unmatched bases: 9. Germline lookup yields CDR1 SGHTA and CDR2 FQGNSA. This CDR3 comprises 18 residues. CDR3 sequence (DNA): TGTGCCAGCAGCTTAGACAGGGGGATCGCTAAGGCCAAAAACATTCAGTACTTC. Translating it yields CASSLDRGIAKAKNIQYF.

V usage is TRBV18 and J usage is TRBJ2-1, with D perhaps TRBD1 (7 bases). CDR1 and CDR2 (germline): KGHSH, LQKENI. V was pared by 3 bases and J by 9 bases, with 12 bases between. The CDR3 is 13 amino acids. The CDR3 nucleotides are TGTGCCAGCTCACCGAGACAGGGAGGTGAGCAGTTCTTC. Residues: CASSPRQGGEQFF.

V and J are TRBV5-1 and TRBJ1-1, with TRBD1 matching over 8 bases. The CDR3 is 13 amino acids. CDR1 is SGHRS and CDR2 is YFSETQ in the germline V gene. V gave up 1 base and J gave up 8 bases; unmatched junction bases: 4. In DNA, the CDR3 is TGCGCCAGCAGCTTGATGGACAGGGCCGAAGCTTTCTTT. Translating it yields CASSLMDRAEAFF.

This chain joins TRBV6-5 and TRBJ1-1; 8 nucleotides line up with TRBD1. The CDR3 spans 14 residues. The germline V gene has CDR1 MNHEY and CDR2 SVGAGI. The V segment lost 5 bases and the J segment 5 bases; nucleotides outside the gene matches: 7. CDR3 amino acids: CASSDGQGGTEAFF. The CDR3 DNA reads TGTGCCAGCAGTGATGGACAGGGAGGGACTGAAGCTTTCTTT.

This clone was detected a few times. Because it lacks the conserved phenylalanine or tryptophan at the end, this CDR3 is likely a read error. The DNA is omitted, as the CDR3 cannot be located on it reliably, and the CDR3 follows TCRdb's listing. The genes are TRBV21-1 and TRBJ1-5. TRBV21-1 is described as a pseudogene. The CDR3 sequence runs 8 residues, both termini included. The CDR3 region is CASSKVAG.

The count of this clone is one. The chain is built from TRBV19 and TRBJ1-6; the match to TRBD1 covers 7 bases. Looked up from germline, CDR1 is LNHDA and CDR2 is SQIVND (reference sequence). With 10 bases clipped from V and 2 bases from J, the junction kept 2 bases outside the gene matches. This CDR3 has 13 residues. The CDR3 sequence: CATGTAYNSPLHF. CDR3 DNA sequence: TGTGCCACCGGGACAGCCTATAATTCACCCCTCCACTTT.

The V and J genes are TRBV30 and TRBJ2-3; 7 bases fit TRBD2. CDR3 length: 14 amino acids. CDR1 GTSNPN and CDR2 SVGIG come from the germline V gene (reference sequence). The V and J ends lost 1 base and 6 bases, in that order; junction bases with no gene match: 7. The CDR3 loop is CAWSGGGGYDTQYF. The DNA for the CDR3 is TGTGCCTGGAGTGGCGGGGGAGGTTACGATACGCAGTATTTT.

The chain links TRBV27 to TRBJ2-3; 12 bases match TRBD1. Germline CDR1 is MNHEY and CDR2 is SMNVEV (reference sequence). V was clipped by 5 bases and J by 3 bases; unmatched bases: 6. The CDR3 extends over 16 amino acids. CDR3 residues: CASSPRDRGPTDTQYF. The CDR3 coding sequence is TGTGCCAGCAGTCCCCGGGACAGGGGGCCAACAGATACGCAGTATTTT.

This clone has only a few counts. CDR3 nucleotide sequence: TGTGCTAGTGGTTTGTTCCGGACAGGGGCTAGCTTCACAGATACGCAGTATTTT. It encodes CASGLFRTGASFTDTQYF. V and J are TRBV12-5 and TRBJ2-3; 9 positions agree with TRBD1. The CDR3 is made up of 18 amino acids. In germline, CDR1 is LGHNT, CDR2 FRNRAP. Trimming cost V 2 bases and J 2 bases; bases outside gene matches: 11.

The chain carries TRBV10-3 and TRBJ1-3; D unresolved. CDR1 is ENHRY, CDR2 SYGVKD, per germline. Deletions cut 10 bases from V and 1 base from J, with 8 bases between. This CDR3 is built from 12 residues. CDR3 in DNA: TGTGCCAGTAGGGAGTCTGGAAACACCATATATTTT. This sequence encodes CASRESGNTIYF.